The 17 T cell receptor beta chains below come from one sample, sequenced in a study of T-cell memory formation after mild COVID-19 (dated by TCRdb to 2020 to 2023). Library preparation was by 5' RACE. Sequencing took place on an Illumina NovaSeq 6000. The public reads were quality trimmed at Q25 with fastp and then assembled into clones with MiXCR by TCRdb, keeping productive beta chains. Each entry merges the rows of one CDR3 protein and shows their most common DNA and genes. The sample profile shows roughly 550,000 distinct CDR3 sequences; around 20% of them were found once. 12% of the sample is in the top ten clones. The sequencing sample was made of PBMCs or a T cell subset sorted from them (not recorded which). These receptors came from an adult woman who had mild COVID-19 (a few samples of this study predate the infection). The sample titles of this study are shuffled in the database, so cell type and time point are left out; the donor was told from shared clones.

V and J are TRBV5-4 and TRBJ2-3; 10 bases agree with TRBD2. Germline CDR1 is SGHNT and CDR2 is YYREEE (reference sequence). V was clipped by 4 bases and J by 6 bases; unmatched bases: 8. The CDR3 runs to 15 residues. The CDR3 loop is CASSRQLAGTDTQYF. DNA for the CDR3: TGTGCCAGCAGCCGCCAACTAGCGGGGACCGATACGCAGTATTTT.

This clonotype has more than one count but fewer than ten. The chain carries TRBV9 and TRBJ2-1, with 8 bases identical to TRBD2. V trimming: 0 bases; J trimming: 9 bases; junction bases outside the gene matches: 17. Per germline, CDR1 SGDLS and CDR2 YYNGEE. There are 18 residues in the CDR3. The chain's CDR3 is CASSVGLSTTGGPGEQFF. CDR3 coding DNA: TGTGCCAGCAGCGTAGGTTTGAGTACGACGGGGGGGCCTGGTGAGCAGTTCTTC.

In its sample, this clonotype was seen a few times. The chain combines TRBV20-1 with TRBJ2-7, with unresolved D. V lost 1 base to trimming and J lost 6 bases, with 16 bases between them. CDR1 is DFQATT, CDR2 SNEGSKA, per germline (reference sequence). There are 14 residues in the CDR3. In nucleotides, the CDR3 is TGCAGTGCTAGAGTTCAGGAATTCACCTCCGAGCAGTACTTC. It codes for CSARVQEFTSEQYF.

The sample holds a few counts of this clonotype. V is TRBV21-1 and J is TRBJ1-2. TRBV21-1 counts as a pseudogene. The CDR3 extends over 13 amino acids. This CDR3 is CASSNLGNYGYTF. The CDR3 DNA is TGTGCCAGCAGCAATTTAGGGAACTATGGCTACACCTTC.

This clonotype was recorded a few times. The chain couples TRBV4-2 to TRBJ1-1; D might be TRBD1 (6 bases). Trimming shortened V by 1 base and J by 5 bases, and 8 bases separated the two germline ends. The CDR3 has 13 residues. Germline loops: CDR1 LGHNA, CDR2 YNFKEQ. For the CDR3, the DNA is TGTGCCAGCAGCCAAGCAGGGGATACTGAAGCTTTCTTT. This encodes CASSQAGDTEAFF.

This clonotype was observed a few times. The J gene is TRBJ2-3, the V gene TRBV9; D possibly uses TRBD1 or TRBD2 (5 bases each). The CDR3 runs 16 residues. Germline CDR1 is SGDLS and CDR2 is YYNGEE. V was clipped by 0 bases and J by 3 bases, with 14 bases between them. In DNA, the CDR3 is TGTGCCAGCAGCGTAGGGGGACGGGGTACGACAGATACGCAGTATTTT. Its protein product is CASSVGGRGTTDTQYF.

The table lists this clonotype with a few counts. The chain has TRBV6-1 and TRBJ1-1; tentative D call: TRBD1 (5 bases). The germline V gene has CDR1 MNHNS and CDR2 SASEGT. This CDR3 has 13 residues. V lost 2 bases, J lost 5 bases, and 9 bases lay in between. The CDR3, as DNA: TGTGCCAGCAGTGAACGGGGGAGGACTGAAGCTTTCTTT. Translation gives CASSERGRTEAFF.

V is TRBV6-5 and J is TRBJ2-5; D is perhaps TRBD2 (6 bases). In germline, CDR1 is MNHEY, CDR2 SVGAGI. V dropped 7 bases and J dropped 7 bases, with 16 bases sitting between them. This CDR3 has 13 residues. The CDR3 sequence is CASKSPVGGTQYF. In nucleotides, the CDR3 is TGTGCCAGCAAATCCCCGGTGGGGGGGACCCAGTACTTC.

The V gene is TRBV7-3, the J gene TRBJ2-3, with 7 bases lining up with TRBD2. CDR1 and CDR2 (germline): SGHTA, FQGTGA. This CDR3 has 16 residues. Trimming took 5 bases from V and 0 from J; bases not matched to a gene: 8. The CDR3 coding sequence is TGTGCCAGCAGCGTTAAGGGGACTACGAGCACAGATACGCAGTATTTT. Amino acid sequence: CASSVKGTTSTDTQYF.

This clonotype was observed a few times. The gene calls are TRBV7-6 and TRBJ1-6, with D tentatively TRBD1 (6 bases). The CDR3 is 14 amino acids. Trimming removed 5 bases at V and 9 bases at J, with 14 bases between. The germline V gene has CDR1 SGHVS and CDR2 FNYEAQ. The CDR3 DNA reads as TGTGCCAGCAGCCCGGACAGTTTCGGTTCACCCCTCCACTTT. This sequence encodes CASSPDSFGSPLHF.

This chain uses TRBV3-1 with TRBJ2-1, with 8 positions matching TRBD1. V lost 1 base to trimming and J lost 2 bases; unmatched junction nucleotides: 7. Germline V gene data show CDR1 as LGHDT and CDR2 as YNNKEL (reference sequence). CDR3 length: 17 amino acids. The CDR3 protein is CASSQGSGQGPYNEQFF. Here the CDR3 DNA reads TGTGCCAGCAGCCAAGGGAGCGGACAGGGACCCTACAATGAGCAGTTCTTC.

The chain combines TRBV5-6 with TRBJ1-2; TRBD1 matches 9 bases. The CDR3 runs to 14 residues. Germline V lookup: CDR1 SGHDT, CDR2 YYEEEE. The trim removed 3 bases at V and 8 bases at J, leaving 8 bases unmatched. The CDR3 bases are TGTGCCAGCAGCTGGGACAGGGTAGTAACCGGCTACACCTTC. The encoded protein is CASSWDRVVTGYTF.

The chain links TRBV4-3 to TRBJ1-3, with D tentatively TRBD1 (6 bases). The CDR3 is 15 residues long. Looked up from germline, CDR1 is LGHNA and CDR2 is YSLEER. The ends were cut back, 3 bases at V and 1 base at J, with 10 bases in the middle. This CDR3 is CASSQNRASGNTIYF. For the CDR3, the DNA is TGCGCCAGCAGCCAGAACAGGGCTTCTGGAAACACCATATATTTT.

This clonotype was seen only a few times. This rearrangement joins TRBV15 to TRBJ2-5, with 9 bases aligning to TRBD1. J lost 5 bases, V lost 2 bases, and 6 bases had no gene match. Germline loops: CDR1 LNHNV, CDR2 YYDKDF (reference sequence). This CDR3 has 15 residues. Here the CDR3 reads CATSRHRTGVETQYF. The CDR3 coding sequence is TGTGCCACCAGCAGACATAGGACAGGGGTGGAGACCCAGTACTTC.

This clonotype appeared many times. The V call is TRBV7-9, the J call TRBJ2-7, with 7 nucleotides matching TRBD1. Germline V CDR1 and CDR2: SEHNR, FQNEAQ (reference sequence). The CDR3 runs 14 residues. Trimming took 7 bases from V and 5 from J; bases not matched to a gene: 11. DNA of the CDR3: TGTGCCAGCACCCCCATCCGGGACAGCAACGAGCAGTACTTC. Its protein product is CASTPIRDSNEQYF.

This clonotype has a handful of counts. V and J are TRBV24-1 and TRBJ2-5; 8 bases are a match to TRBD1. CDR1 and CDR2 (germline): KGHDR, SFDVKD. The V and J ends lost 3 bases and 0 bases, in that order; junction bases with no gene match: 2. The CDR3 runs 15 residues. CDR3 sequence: CATSDPTGDQETQYF. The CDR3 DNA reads TGTGCCACCAGTGATCCGACAGGGGACCAAGAGACCCAGTACTTC.

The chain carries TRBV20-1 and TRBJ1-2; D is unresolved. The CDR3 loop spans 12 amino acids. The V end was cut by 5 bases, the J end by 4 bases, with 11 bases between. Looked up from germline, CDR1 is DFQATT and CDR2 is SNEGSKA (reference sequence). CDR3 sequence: CSAESTRYGYTF. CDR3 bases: TGCAGTGCTGAATCGACACGCTATGGCTACACCTTC.